This T cell receptor (beta chain) was found in a study of blood T cell repertoires in COVID-19. The wider study: COVID-19 samples from acute and convalescent phases originated in the United States, Italy and Spain. PBMCs, B-cell-depleted T cells, or T cells were the source of the cDNA or gDNA that made up the material.

Seattle's enrolled individuals joined amid active infection and were then monitored longitudinally. In the original analysis: It was from reference gene primer amplification that nucleated cell counts were estimated. Some clones are missing from TCRdb's copy, which holds only in-frame ones; the method was immunoSEQ multiplex PCR. For V, J and clone size, that table is used; D and trimming come from the DNA. The sample lists 60,000 to 85,000 clones, nearly 90% occurring once. Sequenced input: peripheral blood. The TCR was taken from a woman between 45 and 65 years old with COVID-19, enrolled during active disease.

In DNA form, the CDR3 reads TGTGCCAGCAGCTTATACCGGGACAGGGGTCCTTTCGGAGGCTACACCTTC. It yields the protein CASSLYRDRGPFGGYTF. The V call is TRBV7-2, the J call TRBJ1-2; 10 nucleotides line up with TRBD1. The CDR3 contains 17 residues. Per the germline V gene, CDR1 is SGHTA and CDR2 is FQGNSA. V trimming: 2 bases; J trimming: 8 bases; junction bases outside the gene matches: 14. Variable domain in full (rest from reference TRBV7-2 and TRBJ1-2): GAGVSQSPSNKVTEKGKDVELRCDPISGHTALYWYRQSLGQGLEFLIYFQGNSAPDKSGLPSDRFSAERTGGSVSTLTIQRTQQEDSAVYLCASSLYRDRGPFGGYTFGSGTRLTVV.